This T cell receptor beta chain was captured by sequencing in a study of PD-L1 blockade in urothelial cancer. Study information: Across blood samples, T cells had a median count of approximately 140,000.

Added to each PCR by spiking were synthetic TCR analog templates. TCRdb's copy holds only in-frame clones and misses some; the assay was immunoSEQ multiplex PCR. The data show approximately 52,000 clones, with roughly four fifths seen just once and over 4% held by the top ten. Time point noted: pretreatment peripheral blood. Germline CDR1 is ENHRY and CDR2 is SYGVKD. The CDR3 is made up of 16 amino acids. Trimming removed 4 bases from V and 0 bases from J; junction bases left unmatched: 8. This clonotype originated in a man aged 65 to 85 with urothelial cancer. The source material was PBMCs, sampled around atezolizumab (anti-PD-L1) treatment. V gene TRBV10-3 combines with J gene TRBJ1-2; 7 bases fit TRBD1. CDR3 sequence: CAISAQDRATNYGYTF. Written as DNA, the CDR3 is TGTGCCATCAGTGCTCAAGACAGGGCCACTAACTATGGCTACACCTTC.